The following is a TCR beta chain sequence with its context. The antigen remains unidentified. Scientists isolated CD4+ T cells after an approximately 11-day culture period ended. As their vaccination, participants received two doses of either BNT162b2 or mRNA-1273. The source of the sample is a study of vaccination effects on CD4 cells after COVID-19. This CDR3 spans 13 amino acids. The germline V gene has CDR1 SGHTA and CDR2 FQGTGA. Between the trimmed V and J ends, which lost 2 bases and 6 bases, there was a span of 7 bases. Clones were read by immunoSEQ multiplex PCR, and TCRdb kept only the in-frame ones, dropping some. The table shows more than 60,000 clones, with 74% occurring only once. Study results and limitations: Early post-infection timepoints were missing from the study, which also had few convalescent patients.

The source material was CD4+ T cells from PBMCs cultured without peptide, sampled after COVID-19 vaccination. This chain joins TRBV7-3 and TRBJ2-2, with D possibly matching TRBD2 (5 bases). The sequence came from a human donor who received a COVID-19 vaccine. DNA for the CDR3: TGTGCCAGCAGCTTATTGAGGGCCGGGGAGCTGTTTTTT. This translates into CASSLLRAGELFF. The variable domain in full, with the rest retrieved from reference TRBV7-3 and TRBJ2-2, is GAGVSQTPSNKVTEKGKYVELRCDPISGHTALYWYRQSLGQGPEFLIYFQGTGAADDSGLPNDRFFAVRPEGSVSTLKIQRTERGDSAVYLCASSLLRAGELFFGEGSRLTVL.